Sequencing of this T cell receptor beta chain was carried out in a study of T cell responses to AZD1222 COVID-19 vaccine. Study-wide background: It was second doses at about 4 or about 12 weeks that were pooled.

Comments on this clone: The target antigen is unknown.

General observations from the study: Among the donors, most were white British and more were female, and clonal diversity was possibly underestimated. Breadth and depth of Spike-specific TCRs rose after two AZD1222 doses. Unmutated variant regions reportedly attract nearly half of all spike-specific TCRs.

The CDR3 sequence is 15 residues long. With 6 bases clipped from V and 5 bases from J, the junction kept 13 bases outside the gene matches. CDR1 and CDR2 from the germline V gene are SGHRS and YFSETQ. Generated by immunoSEQ multiplex PCR, the TCRdb table keeps only in-frame clones and is missing some. The sample carries roughly 70,000 clones, approximately 85% recorded once. The origin of this receptor is an adult in good health. The chain recombines TRBV5-1 with TRBJ2-5, with TRBD1 matching 7 bases. This material consisted of peripheral blood, taken on day 0 of AZD1222 vaccination. As DNA, the CDR3 is TGCGCCAGCACCCTCGGACAGGCGGGCGGGGAGACCCAGTACTTC. It specifies CASTLGQAGGETQYF.